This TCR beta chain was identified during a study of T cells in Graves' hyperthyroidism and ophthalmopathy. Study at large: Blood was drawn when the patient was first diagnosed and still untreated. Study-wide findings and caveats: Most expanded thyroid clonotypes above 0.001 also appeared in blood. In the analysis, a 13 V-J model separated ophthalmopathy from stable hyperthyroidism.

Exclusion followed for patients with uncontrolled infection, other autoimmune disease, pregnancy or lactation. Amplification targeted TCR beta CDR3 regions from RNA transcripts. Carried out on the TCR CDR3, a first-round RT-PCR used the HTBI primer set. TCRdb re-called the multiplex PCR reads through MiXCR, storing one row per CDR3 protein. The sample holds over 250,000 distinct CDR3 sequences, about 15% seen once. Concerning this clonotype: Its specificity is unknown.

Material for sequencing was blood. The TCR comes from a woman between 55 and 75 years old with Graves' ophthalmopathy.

The CDR3 protein is CSARPGQGNTGELFF. CDR3 coding DNA: TGCAGTGCTAGGCCGGGACAGGGCAACACCGGGGAGCTGTTTTTT. The V call is TRBV20-1, the J call TRBJ2-2, with 9 bases aligning to TRBD1. This CDR3 contains 15 residues. The germline gives CDR1 DFQATT, CDR2 SNEGSKA (reference sequence). V was clipped by 3 bases and J by 2 bases; unmatched bases: 4.